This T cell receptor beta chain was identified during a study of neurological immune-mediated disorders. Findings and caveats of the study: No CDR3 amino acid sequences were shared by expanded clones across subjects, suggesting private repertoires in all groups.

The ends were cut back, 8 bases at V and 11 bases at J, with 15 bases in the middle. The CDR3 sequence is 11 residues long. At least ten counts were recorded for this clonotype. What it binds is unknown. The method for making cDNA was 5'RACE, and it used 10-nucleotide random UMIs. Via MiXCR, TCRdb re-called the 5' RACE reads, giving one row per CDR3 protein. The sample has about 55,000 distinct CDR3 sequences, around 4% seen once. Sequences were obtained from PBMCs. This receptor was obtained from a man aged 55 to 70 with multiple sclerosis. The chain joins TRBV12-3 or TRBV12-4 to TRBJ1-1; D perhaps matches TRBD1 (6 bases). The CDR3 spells CASGEDRSAFF. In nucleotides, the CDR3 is TGTGCCAGCGGAGAGGACAGATCGGCTTTCTTT.